The 16 T cell receptor beta chains below were found in one sample sequenced in a study of control samples from healthy donors and cancer patients (dated by TCRdb to the early 2020s). Libraries were built with the immunoSEQ multiplex PCR assay. The clones in this table, taken by TCRdb from immuneACCESS, are in-frame only. Not every clone is retained; where verified, under half of the shortfall comes from an unresolved V gene, and the cause of the rest is unknown. The sample table records 70,000 to 100,000 clones; roughly 91% of these occur just once. The ten biggest clones cover approximately 18% of the sample. Specimen: blood. The receptors shown here come from a man aged 50 or older in good health.

V usage is TRBV4-3 and J usage is TRBJ1-1; D is undetermined. Trimming cost V 4 bases and J 5 bases, with 5 bases left between them. Per germline, CDR1 LGHNA and CDR2 YSLEER. This CDR3 has 11 residues. CDR3 amino acids: CASSRGTEAFF. The CDR3 DNA reads TGCGCCAGCAGCCGCGGGACTGAAGCTTTCTTT.

This clone occurred once. This sequence joins TRBV9 and TRBJ1-2, with TRBD1 matching over 7 bases. The length of the CDR3 is 17 residues. Trimming removed 4 bases from V and 4 bases from J; junction bases left unmatched: 16. CDR1 SGDLS and CDR2 YYNGEE come from the germline V gene. In DNA form, the CDR3 reads TGTGCCAGCAGCCACCGGGACAGCCACGAAAGTGGCTATGGCTACACCTTC. Translation gives CASSHRDSHESGYGYTF.

The V call is TRBV4-1, the J call TRBJ1-1; D is unclear. V was cut by 2 bases and J by 1 base, with 8 bases left in between. Germline CDR1 MGHRA, CDR2 YSYEKL. CDR3 length: 14 residues. This chain's CDR3 is CASSQRVSNTEAFF. DNA for the CDR3: TGCGCCAGCAGCCAACGGGTATCGAACACTGAAGCTTTCTTT.

A word on this clone: This sample includes further DNA sequences coding for the same CDR3. The chain uses TRBV5-1 and TRBJ2-5; no reliable D call. This CDR3 is built from 11 residues. In germline, CDR1 is SGHRS, CDR2 YFSETQ. The V end lost 0 bases, the J end lost 8 bases, and 5 bases lay between the germline ends. Written as DNA, the CDR3 is TGCGCCAGCAGCTTGGAAGGCACCCAGTACTTC. This translates into CASSLEGTQYF.

The genes are TRBV19 and TRBJ1-5, with D possibly being TRBD1 (5 bases). Trimming left V 7 bases short and J 7 bases short, with 11 bases between. The CDR3 has 12 amino acids. Looked up from germline, CDR1 is LNHDA and CDR2 is SQIVND (reference sequence). The CDR3 coding sequence is TGTGCCAGTACTAGGGGAACCCAGCCCCAGCATTTT. Translated, it gives CASTRGTQPQHF.

V gene TRBV7-6 combines with J gene TRBJ2-1; D possibly corresponds to TRBD2 (5 bases). This CDR3 comprises 15 residues. In germline, CDR1 is SGHVS, CDR2 FNYEAQ. V lost 7 bases to trimming and J lost 9 bases, with 22 bases between them. The CDR3 sequence: CASTQRTLSYGEQFF. DNA of the CDR3: TGTGCCAGCACCCAAAGGACTCTCTCGTATGGTGAGCAGTTCTTC. Variable domain in full (rest from reference TRBV7-6 and TRBJ2-1): GAGVSQSPRYKVTKRGQDVALRCDPISGHVSLYWYRQALGQGPEFLTYFNYEAQQDKSGLPNDRFSAERPEGSISTLTIQRTEQRDSAMYRCASTQRTLSYGEQFFGPGTRLTVL.

This clone showed up just a few times. The rearrangement links TRBV6-1 to TRBJ1-4; no clear D gene. Per germline, CDR1 MNHNS and CDR2 SASEGT. Trimming took off 2 bases at V and 0 bases at J, with 19 bases between the two ends. This CDR3 comprises 19 residues. CDR3 in DNA: TGTGCCAGCAGTGAATTCGGTTCTGTGGGCTTTGCAACTAATGAAAAACTGTTTTTT. It yields the protein CASSEFGSVGFATNEKLFF.

The genes are TRBV7-2 and TRBJ1-3; 11 bases agree with TRBD1. Germline lookup yields CDR1 SGHTA and CDR2 FQGNSA. J gave up 3 bases and V 5 bases, and 9 bases lay outside the gene matches. This CDR3 contains 17 residues. DNA of the CDR3: TGTGCCAGCAGCCCAGGACAGGGGGCGATGGGTGGAAACACCATATATTTT. It codes for CASSPGQGAMGGNTIYF.

This rearrangement joins TRBV7-9 to TRBJ1-2; no clear D. V was shortened by 2 bases and J by 6 bases, with 10 bases between the two germline ends. Germline V CDR1 and CDR2: SEHNR, FQNEAQ (reference sequence). The CDR3 has 13 residues. CDR3 loop: CASSLSLGDGYTF. Here the CDR3 DNA reads TGTGCCAGCAGCTTATCGCTCGGGGATGGCTACACCTTC.

V and J are TRBV5-4 and TRBJ1-2; tentatively, D is TRBD1 (5 bases). This CDR3 comprises 14 residues. V lost 3 bases to trimming and J lost 4 bases, with 13 bases between them. Looked up from germline, CDR1 is SGHNT and CDR2 is YYREEE (reference sequence). The CDR3 DNA reads as TGTGCCAGCAGCTCCAAAGGGGCTTCCTATGGCTACACCTTC. Protein: CASSSKGASYGYTF.

The J gene is TRBJ1-6, the V gene TRBV5-1, with a tentative D call TRBD1 (5 bases). Germline V gene data show CDR1 as SGHRS and CDR2 as YFSETQ. The V and J ends lost 5 bases and 10 bases respectively, with 19 bases between them. The CDR3 loop spans 15 amino acids. The CDR3 sequence is CASRGDSLGFSPLHF. The DNA for the CDR3 is TGCGCCAGCAGGGGAGACAGCCTAGGGTTCTCACCCCTCCACTTT.

The chain combines TRBV25-1 with TRBJ2-2; 13 bases line up with TRBD2. The germline gives CDR1 MGHDK, CDR2 SYGVNS. Losses at the gene ends were 2 bases for V and 10 bases for J; bases not matched to a gene: 10. The CDR3 spans 17 residues. CDR3 amino acids: CASSEPQTSGGVVELFF. DNA of the CDR3: TGTGCCAGCAGTGAACCCCAAACTAGCGGGGGGGTCGTGGAGCTGTTTTTT.

The chain recombines TRBV5-6 with TRBJ1-4; D not resolved. The CDR3 is made up of 13 amino acids. Germline V gene lookup returns CDR1 SGHDT and CDR2 YYEEEE. Trimming cost V 3 bases and J 8 bases, with 11 bases left between them. Here the CDR3 reads CASSSSRLEKLFF. CDR3 DNA sequence: TGTGCCAGCAGCTCCTCTCGTTTGGAAAAACTGTTTTTT.

The chain couples TRBV24-1 to TRBJ2-5, with D perhaps assigned TRBD1 or TRBD2 (5 bases each). Germline CDR1 KGHDR, CDR2 SFDVKD. The CDR3 consists of 19 residues. Trimming removed 4 bases from V and 0 bases from J, with 23 bases in between. CDR3 in amino acids: CATSDSGFTGTLYQETQYF. CDR3 sequence (DNA): TGTGCCACCAGTGACTCAGGGTTTACGGGGACCCTGTACCAAGAGACCCAGTACTTC.

The J gene is TRBJ2-7, the V gene TRBV5-1, with D unresolved. Germline loops: CDR1 SGHRS, CDR2 YFSETQ. This CDR3 contains 15 residues. The V end was cut by 2 bases, the J end by 2 bases, with 14 bases between. The CDR3 DNA reads TGCGCCAGCAGCTTAAGAGAGGATAATCCCTACGAGCAGTACTTC. Translating gives CASSLREDNPYEQYF.

The chain combines TRBV6-2 or TRBV6-3 with TRBJ1-1; D uncertain. The germline V gene has CDR1 MNHEY and CDR2 SVGEGT. V was clipped by 2 bases and J by 1 base, with 11 bases between them. This CDR3 is built from 15 residues. The CDR3 DNA follows: TGTGCCAGCAGTTACCTTGGCAGCGGGAACACTGAAGCTTTCTTT. Residues: CASSYLGSGNTEAFF.